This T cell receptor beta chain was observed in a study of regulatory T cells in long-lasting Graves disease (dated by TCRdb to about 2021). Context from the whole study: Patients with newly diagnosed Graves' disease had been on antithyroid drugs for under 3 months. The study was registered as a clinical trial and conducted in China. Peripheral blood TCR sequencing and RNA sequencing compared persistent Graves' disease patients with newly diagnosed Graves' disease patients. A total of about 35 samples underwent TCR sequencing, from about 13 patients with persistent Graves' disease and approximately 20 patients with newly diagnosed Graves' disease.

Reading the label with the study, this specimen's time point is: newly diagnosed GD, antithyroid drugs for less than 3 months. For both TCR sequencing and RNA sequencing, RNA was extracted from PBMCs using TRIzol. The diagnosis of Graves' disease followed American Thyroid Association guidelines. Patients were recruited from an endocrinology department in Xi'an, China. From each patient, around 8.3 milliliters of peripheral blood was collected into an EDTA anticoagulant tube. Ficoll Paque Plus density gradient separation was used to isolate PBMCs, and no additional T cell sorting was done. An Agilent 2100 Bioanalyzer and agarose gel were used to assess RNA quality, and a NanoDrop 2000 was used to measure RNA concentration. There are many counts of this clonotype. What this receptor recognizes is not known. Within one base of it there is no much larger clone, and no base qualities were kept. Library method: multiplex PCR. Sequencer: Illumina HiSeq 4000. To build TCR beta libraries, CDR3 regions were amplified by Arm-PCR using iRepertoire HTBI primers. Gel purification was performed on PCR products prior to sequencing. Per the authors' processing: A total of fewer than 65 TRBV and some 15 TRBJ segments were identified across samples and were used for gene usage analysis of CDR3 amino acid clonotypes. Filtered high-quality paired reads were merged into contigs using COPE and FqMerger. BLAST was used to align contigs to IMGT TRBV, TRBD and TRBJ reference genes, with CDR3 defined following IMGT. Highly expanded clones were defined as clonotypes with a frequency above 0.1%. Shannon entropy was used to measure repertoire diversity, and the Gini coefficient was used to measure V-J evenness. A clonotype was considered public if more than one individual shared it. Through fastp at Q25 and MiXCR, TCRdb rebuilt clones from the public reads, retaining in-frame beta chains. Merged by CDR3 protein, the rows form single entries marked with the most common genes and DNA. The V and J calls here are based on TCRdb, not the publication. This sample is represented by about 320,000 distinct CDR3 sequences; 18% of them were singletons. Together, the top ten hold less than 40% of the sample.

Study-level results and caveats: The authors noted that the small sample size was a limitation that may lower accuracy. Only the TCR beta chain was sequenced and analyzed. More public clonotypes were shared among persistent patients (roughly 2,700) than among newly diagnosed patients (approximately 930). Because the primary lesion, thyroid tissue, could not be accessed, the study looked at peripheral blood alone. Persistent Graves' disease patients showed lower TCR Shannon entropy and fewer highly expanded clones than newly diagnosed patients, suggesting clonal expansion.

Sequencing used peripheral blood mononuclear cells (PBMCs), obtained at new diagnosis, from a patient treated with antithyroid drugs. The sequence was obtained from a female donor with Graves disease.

The CDR3 protein is CASSLQAGRELFF. The DNA sequence is TGTGCCAGCAGCCTTCAGGCGGGGCGGGAGCTGTTTTTT. This chain is built from TRBV9 and TRBJ2-2; matching of 6 bases hints at TRBD2 as the D gene. V is shortened by 4 bases, J by 9 bases, and the region joining them spans 13 bases. Reading from cysteine to phenylalanine, the CDR3 counts 13 amino acids. Of all the DNA, just the CDR3 is kept, 39 bases in frame from base 1. From a lookup of the germline V gene, CDR1 and CDR2 are SGDLS and YYNGEE.